What follows describes a single TCR beta chain. These data are taken from a study of blood T cell repertoires in COVID-19. This CDR3 is 13 amino acids long. Germline loops: CDR1 SGDLS, CDR2 YYNGEE. Trimming removed 7 bases from V and 6 bases from J, with 14 bases in between. In the original analysis: Amplification of reference gene primers was used by the study to estimate nucleated cell counts. Data came from immunoSEQ multiplex PCR; TCRdb stores just in-frame clones and leaves some out. That table supplies the V and J calls and clone size; D and trimming were determined from the DNA. In the table there are 200,000 to 250,000 clones, roughly 88% of which are singletons.

The rearrangement joins TRBV9 to TRBJ2-1; maybe TRBD2 (5 bases). The sequencing sample was made of peripheral blood. The origin of this receptor is a human donor in a cohort sampled during active COVID-19. The CDR3 here is CASEREWGNEQFF. CDR3 in DNA: TGTGCCAGCGAGAGGGAGTGGGGCAATGAGCAGTTCTTC.